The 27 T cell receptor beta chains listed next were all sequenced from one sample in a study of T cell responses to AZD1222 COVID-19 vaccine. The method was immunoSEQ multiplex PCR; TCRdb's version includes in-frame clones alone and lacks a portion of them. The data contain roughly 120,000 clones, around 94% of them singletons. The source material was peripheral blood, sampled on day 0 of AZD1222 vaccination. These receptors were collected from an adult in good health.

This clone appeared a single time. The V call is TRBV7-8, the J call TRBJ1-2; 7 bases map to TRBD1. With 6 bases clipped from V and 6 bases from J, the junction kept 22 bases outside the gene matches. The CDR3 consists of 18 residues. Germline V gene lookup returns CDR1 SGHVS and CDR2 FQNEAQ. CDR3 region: CASSSRGGQSLLSDGYTF. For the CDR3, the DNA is TGTGCCAGCAGTTCCCGTGGGGGACAGAGCCTCCTGAGCGATGGCTACACCTTC.

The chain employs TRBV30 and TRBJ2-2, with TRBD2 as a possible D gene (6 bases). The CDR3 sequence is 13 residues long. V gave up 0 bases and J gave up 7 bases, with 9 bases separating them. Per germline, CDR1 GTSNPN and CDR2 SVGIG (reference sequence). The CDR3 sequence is CAWSVLGGGELFF. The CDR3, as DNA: TGTGCCTGGAGTGTACTCGGGGGCGGGGAGCTGTTTTTT. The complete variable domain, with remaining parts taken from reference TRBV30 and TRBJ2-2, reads SQTIHQWPATLVQPVGSPLSLECTVEGTSNPNLYWYRQAAGRGLQLLFYSVGIGQISSEVPQNLSASRPQDRQFILSSKKLLLSDSGFYLCAWSVLGGGELFFGEGSRLTVL.

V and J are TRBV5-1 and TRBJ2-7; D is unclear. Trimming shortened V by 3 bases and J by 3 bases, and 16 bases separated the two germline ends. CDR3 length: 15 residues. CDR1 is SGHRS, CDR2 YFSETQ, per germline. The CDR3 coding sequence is TGCGCCAGCAGCTGGGTCGGCGGCGCCGACTACGAGCAGTACTTC. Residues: CASSWVGGADYEQYF.

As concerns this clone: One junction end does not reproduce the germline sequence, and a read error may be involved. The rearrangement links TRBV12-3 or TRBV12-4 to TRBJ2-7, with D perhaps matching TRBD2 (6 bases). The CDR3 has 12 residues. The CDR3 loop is CASSLAIYEQYF. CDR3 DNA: TGTGCCAGCAGTCTAGCGATATACGAGCAGTACTTC.

CDR3 nucleotide sequence: TGTGCCAGCAGCCTCCGGGACAGGGCGTTTCGAGCCGGGGAGCTGTTTTTT. Protein product: CASSLRDRAFRAGELFF. The chain employs TRBV3-1 (or the pseudogene TRBV3-2) and TRBJ2-2, with 9 bases matching TRBD1. Losses at the gene ends were 4 bases for V and 6 bases for J; bases not matched to a gene: 12. This CDR3 has 17 amino acids. Germline CDR1 LGHDT, CDR2 YNNKEL (reference sequence).

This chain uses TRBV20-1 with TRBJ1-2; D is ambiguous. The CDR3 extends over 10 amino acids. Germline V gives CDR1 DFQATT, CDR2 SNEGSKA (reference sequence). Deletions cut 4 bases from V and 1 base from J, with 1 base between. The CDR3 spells CSANNYGYTF. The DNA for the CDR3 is TGCAGTGCTAATAACTATGGCTACACCTTC.

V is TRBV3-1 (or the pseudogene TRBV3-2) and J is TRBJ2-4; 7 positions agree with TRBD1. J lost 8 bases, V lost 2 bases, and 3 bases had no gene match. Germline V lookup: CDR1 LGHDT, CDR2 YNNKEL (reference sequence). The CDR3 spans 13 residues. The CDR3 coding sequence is TGTGCCAGCAGCCAAAGGGGGCGGGACATTCAGTACTTC. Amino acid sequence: CASSQRGRDIQYF.

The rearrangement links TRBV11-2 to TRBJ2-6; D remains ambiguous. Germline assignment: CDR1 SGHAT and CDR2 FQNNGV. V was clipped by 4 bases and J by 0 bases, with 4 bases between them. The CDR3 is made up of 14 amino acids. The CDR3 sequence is CASSSNSGANVLTF. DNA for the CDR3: TGTGCCAGCAGCTCAAACTCTGGGGCCAACGTCCTGACTTTC.

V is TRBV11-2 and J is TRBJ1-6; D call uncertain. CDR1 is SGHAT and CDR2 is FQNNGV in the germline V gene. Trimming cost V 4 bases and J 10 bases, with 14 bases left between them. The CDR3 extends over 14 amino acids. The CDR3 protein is CASSYQTWGSPLHF. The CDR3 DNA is TGTGCCAGCAGCTACCAAACCTGGGGATCACCCCTCCACTTT.

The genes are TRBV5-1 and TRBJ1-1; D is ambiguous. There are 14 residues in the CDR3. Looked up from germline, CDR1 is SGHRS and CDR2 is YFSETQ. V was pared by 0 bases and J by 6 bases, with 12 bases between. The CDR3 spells CASSLGVEGSEAFF. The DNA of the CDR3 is TGCGCCAGCAGCTTGGGTGTTGAAGGGTCTGAAGCTTTCTTT.

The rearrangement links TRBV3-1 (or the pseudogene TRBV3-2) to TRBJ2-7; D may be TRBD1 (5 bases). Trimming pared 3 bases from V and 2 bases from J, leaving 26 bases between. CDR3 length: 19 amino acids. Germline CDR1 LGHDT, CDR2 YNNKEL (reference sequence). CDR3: CASSQPSEDRIDLAYEQYF. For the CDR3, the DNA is TGTGCCAGCAGCCAGCCCTCGGAAGACAGAATCGACCTCGCCTACGAGCAGTACTTC.

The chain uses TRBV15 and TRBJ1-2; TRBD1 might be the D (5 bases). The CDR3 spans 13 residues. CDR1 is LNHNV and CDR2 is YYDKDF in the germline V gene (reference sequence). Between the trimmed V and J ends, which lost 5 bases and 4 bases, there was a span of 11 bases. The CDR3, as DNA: TGTGCCACCAGCCGGAGCGGGGCCTATGGCTACACCTTC. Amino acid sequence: CATSRSGAYGYTF. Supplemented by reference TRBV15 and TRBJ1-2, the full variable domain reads DAMVIQNPRYQVTQFGKPVTLSCSQTLNHNVMYWYQQKSSQAPKLLFHYYDKDFNNEADTPDNFQSRRPNTSFCFLDIRSPGLGDTAMYLCATSRSGAYGYTFGSGTRLTVV.

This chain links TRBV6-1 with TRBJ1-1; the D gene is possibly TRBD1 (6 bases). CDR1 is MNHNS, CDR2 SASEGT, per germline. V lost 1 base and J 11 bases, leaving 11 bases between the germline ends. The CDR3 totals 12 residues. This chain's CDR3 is CASSEGWRGAFF. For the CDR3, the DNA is TGTGCCAGCAGTGAAGGGTGGAGGGGGGCTTTCTTT.

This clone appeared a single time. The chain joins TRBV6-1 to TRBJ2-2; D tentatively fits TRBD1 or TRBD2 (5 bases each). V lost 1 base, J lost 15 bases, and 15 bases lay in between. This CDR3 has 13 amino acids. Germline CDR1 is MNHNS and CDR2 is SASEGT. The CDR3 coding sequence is TGTGCCAGCAGTGAAGTGAGGGACGGTTGGGTGTTTTTT. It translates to CASSEVRDGWVFF.

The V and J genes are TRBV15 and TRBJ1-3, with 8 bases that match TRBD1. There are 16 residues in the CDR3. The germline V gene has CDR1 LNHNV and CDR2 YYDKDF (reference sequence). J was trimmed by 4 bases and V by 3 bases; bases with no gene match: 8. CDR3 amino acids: CATSSTGQGVGNTIYF. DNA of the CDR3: TGTGCCACCAGCAGCACCGGACAGGGTGTAGGAAACACCATATATTTT.

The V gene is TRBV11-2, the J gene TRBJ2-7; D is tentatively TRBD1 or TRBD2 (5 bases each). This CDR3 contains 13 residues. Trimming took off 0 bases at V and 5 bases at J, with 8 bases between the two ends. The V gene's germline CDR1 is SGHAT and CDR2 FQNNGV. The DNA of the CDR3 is TGTGCCAGCAGCTTAGATCTGGGGGACGAGCAGTACTTC. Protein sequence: CASSLDLGDEQYF.

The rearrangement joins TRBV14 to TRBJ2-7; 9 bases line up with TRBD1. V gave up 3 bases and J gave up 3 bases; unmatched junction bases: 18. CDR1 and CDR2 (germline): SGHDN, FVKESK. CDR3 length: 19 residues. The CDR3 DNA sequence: TGTGCCAGCAGCCATTCCTACGGGACAGGGATCTCAAATGTCTACGAGCAGTACTTC. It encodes CASSHSYGTGISNVYEQYF.

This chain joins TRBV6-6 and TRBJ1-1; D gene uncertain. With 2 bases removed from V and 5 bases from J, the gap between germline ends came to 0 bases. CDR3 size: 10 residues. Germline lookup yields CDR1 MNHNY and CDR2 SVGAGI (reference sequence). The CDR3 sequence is CASSYTEAFF. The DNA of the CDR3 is TGTGCCAGCAGTTACACTGAAGCTTTCTTT.

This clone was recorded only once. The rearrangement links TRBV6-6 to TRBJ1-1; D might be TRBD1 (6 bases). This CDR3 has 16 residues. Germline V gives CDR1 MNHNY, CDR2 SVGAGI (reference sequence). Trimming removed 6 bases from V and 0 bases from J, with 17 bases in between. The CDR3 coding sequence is TGTGCCAGCAGCCTTAATTGGGGGGCCTTGAACACTGAAGCTTTCTTT. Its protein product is CASSLNWGALNTEAFF.

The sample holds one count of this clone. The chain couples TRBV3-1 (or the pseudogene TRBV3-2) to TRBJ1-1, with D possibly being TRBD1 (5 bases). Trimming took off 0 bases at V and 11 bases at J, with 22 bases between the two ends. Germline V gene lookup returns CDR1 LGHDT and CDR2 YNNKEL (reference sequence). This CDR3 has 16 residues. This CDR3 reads CASSQDSRGSFSNAFF. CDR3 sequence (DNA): TGTGCCAGCAGCCAAGATAGCCGGGGGTCTTTTAGCAATGCTTTCTTT.

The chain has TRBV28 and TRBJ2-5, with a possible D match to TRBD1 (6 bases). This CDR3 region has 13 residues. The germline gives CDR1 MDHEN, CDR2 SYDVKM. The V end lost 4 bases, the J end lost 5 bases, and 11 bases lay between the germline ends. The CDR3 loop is CASSSQGVETQYF. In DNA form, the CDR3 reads TGTGCCAGCAGTTCACAGGGCGTGGAGACCCAGTACTTC.

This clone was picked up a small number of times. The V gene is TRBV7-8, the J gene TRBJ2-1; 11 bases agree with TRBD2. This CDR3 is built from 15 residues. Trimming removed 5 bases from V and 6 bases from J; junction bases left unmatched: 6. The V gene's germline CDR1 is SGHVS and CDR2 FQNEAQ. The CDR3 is CASSHRLAGRNEQFF. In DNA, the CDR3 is TGTGCCAGCAGCCATCGACTAGCGGGGCGCAATGAGCAGTTCTTC.

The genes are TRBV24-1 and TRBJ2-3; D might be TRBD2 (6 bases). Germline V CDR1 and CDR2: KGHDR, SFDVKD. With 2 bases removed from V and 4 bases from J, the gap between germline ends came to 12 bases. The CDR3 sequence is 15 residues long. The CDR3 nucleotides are TGTGCCACCAGTGATTCCGGGAGTGTCTCAGATACGCAGTATTTT. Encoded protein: CATSDSGSVSDTQYF.

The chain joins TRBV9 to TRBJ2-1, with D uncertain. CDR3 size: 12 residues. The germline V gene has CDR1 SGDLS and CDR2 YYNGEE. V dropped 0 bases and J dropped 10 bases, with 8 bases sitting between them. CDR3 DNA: TGTGCCAGCAGCGTAGGGGTTGACGAGCAGTTCTTC. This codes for CASSVGVDEQFF.

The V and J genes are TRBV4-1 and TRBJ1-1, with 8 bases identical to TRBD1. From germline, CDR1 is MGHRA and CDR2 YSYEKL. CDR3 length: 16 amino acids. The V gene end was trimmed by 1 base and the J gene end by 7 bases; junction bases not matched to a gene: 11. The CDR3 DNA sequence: TGCGCCAGCAGCCAAGGAGCTGGGGACAGGTGGTTTGAAGCTTTCTTT. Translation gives CASSQGAGDRWFEAFF.

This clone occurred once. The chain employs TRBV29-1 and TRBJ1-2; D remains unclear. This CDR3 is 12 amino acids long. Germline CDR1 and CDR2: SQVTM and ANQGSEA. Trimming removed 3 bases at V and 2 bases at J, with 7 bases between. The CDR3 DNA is TGCAGCGTTGACACAAACAACTATGGCTACACCTTC. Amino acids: CSVDTNNYGYTF.

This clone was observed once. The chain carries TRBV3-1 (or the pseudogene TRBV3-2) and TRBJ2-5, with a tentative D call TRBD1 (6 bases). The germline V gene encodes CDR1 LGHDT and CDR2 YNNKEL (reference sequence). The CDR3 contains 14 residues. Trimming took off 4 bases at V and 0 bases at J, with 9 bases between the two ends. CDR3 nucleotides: TGTGCCAGCAGCCGTCAGGGGTACCAAGAGACCCAGTACTTC. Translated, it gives CASSRQGYQETQYF.